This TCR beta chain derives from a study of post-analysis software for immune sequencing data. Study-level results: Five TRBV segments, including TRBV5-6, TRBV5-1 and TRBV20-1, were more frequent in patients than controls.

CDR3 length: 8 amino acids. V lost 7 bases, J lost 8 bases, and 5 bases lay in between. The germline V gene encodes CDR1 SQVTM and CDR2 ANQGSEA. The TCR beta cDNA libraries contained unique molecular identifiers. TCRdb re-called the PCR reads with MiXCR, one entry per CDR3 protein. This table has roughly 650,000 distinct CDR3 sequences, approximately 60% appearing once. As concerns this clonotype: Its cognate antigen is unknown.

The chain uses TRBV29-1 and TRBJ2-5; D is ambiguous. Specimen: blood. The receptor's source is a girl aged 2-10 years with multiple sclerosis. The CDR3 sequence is CSAGTQYF. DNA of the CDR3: TGCAGCGCGGGTACCCAGTACTTC.